This T cell receptor beta chain was identified during a study of cytomegalovirus exposure and HLA in healthy donors. Findings of the study overall: Among the CMV-associated chains, a few were confirmed in vitro as specific for CMV antigens. A subsequent analysis found that TCR clusters from the first cohort also tended to co-occur in the roughly 120 validation repertoires, with about 94% of cluster scores above 0. Rarity marked most TCR sequences, yet some public TCRs occurred in many donors.

The method was immunoSEQ multiplex PCR; TCRdb's version includes in-frame clones alone and lacks a portion of them. The sample comprises 150,000 to 200,000 clones, about 85% of which are singletons, and around 2% rests with the top ten. Among the roughly 120 subjects of the validation cohort, separate from the approximately 670-subject first cohort, were the donors. V lost 0 bases and J lost 1, with 16 bases in between. CDR1 LGHNA and CDR2 YSLEER come from the germline V gene. CDR3 length: 18 amino acids. Turning to this clone: Its target is not known.

The chain combines TRBV4-3 with TRBJ2-4, with D possibly matching TRBD1 (5 bases). Sample: PBMCs. This TCR was sampled from a man aged 30-40 years in good health and CMV-seropositive. CDR3 in DNA: TGCGCCAGCAGCCAAGATATGGGCAGGGCGGTCGCCAAAAACATTCAGTACTTC. Encoded protein: CASSQDMGRAVAKNIQYF.